Described below is a single T cell receptor beta chain sequence and its context. The source of the sample is a study of blood T cell repertoires in COVID-19. Overall study: Sample material is recorded as cDNA or gDNA derived from T cells, B-cell-depleted T cells, or PBMCs.

Germline V CDR1 and CDR2: MNHEY, SMNVEV (reference sequence). Trimming left V 0 bases short and J 0 bases short, with 6 bases between. The CDR3 extends over 16 amino acids. Original methodology: The assay estimated nucleated cells by amplifying reference gene primers. The method was immunoSEQ multiplex PCR; TCRdb's version includes in-frame clones alone and lacks a portion of them. That table is the source of V, J and clone size, and D and trimming were worked out from the DNA. The sample lists some 220,000 clones, roughly 85% occurring once. This TCR came from a woman aged 70-85 years with COVID-19, enrolled during active disease. The material sequenced was peripheral blood. This chain links TRBV27 with TRBJ2-6; no definite D call. Here the CDR3 reads CASSLSRISGANVLTF. CDR3 nucleotides: TGTGCCAGCAGTTTATCGCGGATCTCTGGGGCCAACGTCCTGACTTTC.